This T cell receptor (beta chain) was documented in a study of post-analysis software for immune sequencing data. Study-wide context: Disease courses included relapsing-remitting, secondary progressive and progressive-relapsing multiple sclerosis.

Libraries were made from TCR beta cDNA, and they carried unique molecular identifiers. T cells numbering roughly 1 to 10 million gave rise to about 490,000 cDNA molecules. TCRdb reprocessed the PCR reads with MiXCR, giving one entry per CDR3 protein. The table includes about 770,000 distinct CDR3 sequences, just over 45% detected once. The CDR3 contains 13 residues. Germline V gives CDR1 GTSNPN, CDR2 SVGIG (reference sequence). With respect to this clonotype: Its antigen is not known. At one end the junction does not follow the germline gene, possibly because of a read error.

Study results and limitations: TRBV5-6, TRBV5-1 and TRBV20-1 belonged to a set of roughly five TRBV segments that were more frequent in patients than controls. Samples sharing a preparation batch grouped tightly together when assessed by F measure.

Sample: blood. This TCR was recovered from a girl between 10 and 17 years old with multiple sclerosis. This chain uses TRBV30 with TRBJ1-4; the D gene is possibly TRBD1 (5 bases). The CDR3 is CAWSGGKNEKLFF. CDR3 nucleotide sequence: TGTGCATGGAGTGGGGGGAAGAATGAAAAACTGTTTTTT.